The clone carrying this T cell receptor (beta chain) came up a few times. MiXCR was run by TCRdb on the RT-PCR reads, yielding one entry per CDR3 protein. The table has about 680,000 distinct CDR3 sequences, around 14% seen once. V trimming: 1 base; J trimming: 2 bases; junction bases outside the gene matches: 9. CDR3 length: 17 residues. Germline V gene data show CDR1 as SGDLS and CDR2 as YYNGEE. This chain uses TRBV9 with TRBJ1-2, with 9 bases aligning to TRBD1. Sequencing was performed on memory CD4+ T cells from blood. The receptor was isolated from a female donor in good health, serving as a healthy control. Written as DNA, the CDR3 is TGTGCCAGCAGCGTAAAAGCGGGGGGGACAGGGAACTATGGCTACACCTTC. This sequence encodes CASSVKAGGTGNYGYTF.